Only a few counts were recorded for the clone carrying this T cell receptor beta chain. The antigen remains unidentified. TCRdb reprocessed the 5' RACE reads with MiXCR, giving one entry per CDR3 protein. The table has under 450,000 distinct CDR3 sequences, under 20% seen once. These data originate in a study of identical twins. Whole-study findings and limits: Carriage of fewer insertions was seen in abundant cord blood beta clonotypes, whereas memory repertoires showed none. Monozygotic twins shared more out-of-frame TCR alpha than recombination models predicted. Potential partial confounding of zero-insertion analyses by invariant MAIT and iNKT cells was noted.

The TCR comes from a man aged 50 or older in good health. Sequenced material: naive T cells sorted from blood.

The CDR3 reads CASSVGADYEQYF. The CDR3 nucleotides are TGTGCCAGCAGCGTAGGGGCAGACTACGAGCAGTACTTC. The chain employs TRBV9 and TRBJ2-7; D not certain. V was pared by 0 bases and J by 3 bases, with 7 bases between. The CDR3 is 13 amino acids. The germline gives CDR1 SGDLS, CDR2 YYNGEE.